In this sample, the clone carrying this T cell receptor (beta chain) turned up a few times. CDR3 length: 15 amino acids. Germline V gives CDR1 MDHEN, CDR2 SYDVKM. Trimming cost V 5 bases and J 3 bases, with 16 bases left between them. These data belong to a study of blood T cell repertoires in COVID-19. In the study overall: Researchers got acute and convalescent COVID-19 samples from the United States, Italy and Spain. Sample material is recorded as cDNA or gDNA derived from T cells, B-cell-depleted T cells, or PBMCs.

Study members were between 18 and 89 years old and lived in some 22 US regions. Here immunoSEQ multiplex PCR was the method, and the copy in TCRdb shows in-frame clones only, minus some. This table has roughly 250,000 clones, 80% to 90% appearing once. Sequences were obtained from PBMCs or T cells enriched from blood (not recorded which). V and J are TRBV28 and TRBJ1-2, with a weak D call TRBD1 (5 bases). The clonotype was recovered from a woman aged 40 to 49 who had been exposed to COVID-19. The CDR3, as DNA: TGTGCCAGCAGTGACCCGCGGGGCAGCGACTATGGCTACACCTTC. Translated: CASSDPRGSDYGYTF.